These T cell receptor beta chains were read from a single sample in a study of shared clonotypes between healthy human individuals. Measured with immunoSEQ multiplex PCR; TCRdb has only the in-frame clones, and not every one. The repertoire holds a few hundred thousand clones, roughly 84% seen once, with around 16% in the top ten. Sequencing was performed on memory CD8+ T cells sorted from blood. The source is a man in his late teens or twenties in good health. The CDR3 runs from the conserved cysteine through the conserved F or W. Each record gives: V gene, D gene, clone size, J gene, CDR3 DNA, CDR3 protein. D genes are given only for firm matches. Clone size, where shown, is once, few, many, or a class for clones that have expanded.

>TRBV28|TRBD1|.|TRBJ1-2
TGTGCCAGCAGTTCGGAGCAGGGGGCGCAGAACTATGGCTACACCTTC
CASSSEQGAQNYGYTF
>TRBV6-5|.|.|TRBJ2-1
TGTGCCAGCAGTCTGTTCAGGGGACATGAGCAGTTCTTC
CASSLFRGHEQFF
>TRBV14|.|many|TRBJ2-7
TGTGCCAGCAGCCAAGATTCTTTAGGGGAGCAGTACTTC
CASSQDSLGEQYF
>TRBV10-3|.|.|TRBJ2-3
TGTGCCATCAGTGACCCAGATTTGGCTTCAGATACGCAGTATTTT
CAISDPDLASDTQYF
>TRBV9|.|.|TRBJ1-5
TGTGCCAGCAGCCCCCTTGCGGGCAATCAGCCCCAGCATTTT
CASSPLAGNQPQHF
>TRBV4-1|.|once|TRBJ2-7
TGCGCCAGCAGCCAAGATGGGATCTATGGGGAGCAGTACTTC
CASSQDGIYGEQYF
>TRBV5-1|.|.|TRBJ2-2
TGCGCCGGAGCCGGGGAGCTGTTTTTT
CAGAGELFF
>TRBV2|.|.|TRBJ1-5
TGTGCCAGCAGGACTCGGTATGGGGGGGAGCCCAATCAGCCCCAGCATTTT
CASRTRYGGEPNQPQHF
>TRBV7-8|.|.|TRBJ2-7
TGTGCCAGCAGCCTCCCGGAGGGGCAGGTTGAGCAGTACTTC
CASSLPEGQVEQYF
>TRBV5-1|.|.|TRBJ2-7
TGCGCCAGCAGGATCGACAGTTCCTACGAGCAGTACTTC
CASRIDSSYEQYF
>TRBV7-9|.|.|TRBJ2-7
TGTGCCAGCAGCTTACCCCTAGAGGACGAGCAGTACTTC
CASSLPLEDEQYF
>TRBV4-3|.|.|TRBJ2-2
TGCGCCAGCAGCCAGCTAGGAGCCTCGGACGGGGAGCTGTTTTTT
CASSQLGASDGELFF
>TRBV4-1|.|.|TRBJ1-1
TGCGCCAGCAGCCAAGCAGGAGTTGAAGCTTTCTTT
CASSQAGVEAFF
>TRBV5-6|.|.|TRBJ2-1
TGTGCCAGCAGCCTAGAGGCAGGGGTTGAGCAGTTCTTC
CASSLEAGVEQFF
>TRBV5-6|.|.|TRBJ2-7
TGTGCCAGCAGCTTTTCGTCGACTTCCTACGAGCAGTACTTC
CASSFSSTSYEQYF
>TRBV4-3|TRBD2|.|TRBJ2-5
TGCGCCAGCAGCCAAGATTGGTACGCGGGAGTGAATGAGACCCAGTACTTC
CASSQDWYAGVNETQYF
>TRBV6-1|TRBD2|.|TRBJ2-7
TGTGCCAGCAGTTGGACTAGCGGGGTTTACGAGCAGTACTTC
CASSWTSGVYEQYF
>TRBV2|TRBD1|once|TRBJ1-6
TGTGCCAGCAGTGGAACCCGGGACAGGGTGTTCTATAATTCACCCCTCCACTTT
CASSGTRDRVFYNSPLHF
>TRBV5-5|TRBD2|.|TRBJ2-7
TGTGCCAGCAGCTCTGGACTAGCGGGAAGGTTAAGGGTCGAGCAGTACTTC
CASSSGLAGRLRVEQYF
>TRBV6-1|TRBD2|.|TRBJ2-7
TGTGCCAGCAGTGAAGGTCGGGGGGTAGCGGGAGTCTTATACGAGCAGTACTTC
CASSEGRGVAGVLYEQYF
>TRBV7-9|TRBD2|few|TRBJ2-1
TGTGCCAGCAGCTTAGTGTCTAGCGGATACTCCTACAATGAGCAGTTCTTC
CASSLVSSGYSYNEQFF
>TRBV29-1|TRBD1|.|TRBJ2-7
TGCAGCGGCCAGGGGGCAGGCAACTACGAGCAGTACTTC
CSGQGAGNYEQYF
>TRBV7-9|.|.|TRBJ2-5
TGTGCCAGCAGTTCTCCACAGGGAAAAGAGACCCAGTACTTC
CASSSPQGKETQYF
>TRBV7-9|TRBD1|.|TRBJ2-7
TGTGCCAGCAGCGCCCCGGACAGGACCTACGAGCAGTACTTC
CASSAPDRTYEQYF
>TRBV4-1|TRBD1|.|TRBJ2-7
TGCGCCAGCAGCCAAGAACTTAACAGGGGGTACGAGCAGTACTTC
CASSQELNRGYEQYF
>TRBV5-1|.|.|TRBJ1-1
TGCGCCAGCAGCTTGGTGGGTGAAGCTTTCTTT
CASSLVGEAFF
>TRBV4-1|TRBD1|.|TRBJ1-4
TGCGCCAGCAGCCAGGTCCAGGGGGCTTCGGAAAAACTGTTTTTT
CASSQVQGASEKLFF
>TRBV4-1|.|.|TRBJ2-7
TGCGCCAGCAGCCAATACAGGTATAGCTCCTACGAGCAGTACTTC
CASSQYRYSSYEQYF
>TRBV5-4|.|.|TRBJ1-3
TGTGCCAGCAGTTACCCGACCGAGGGTGGAAACACCATATATTTT
CASSYPTEGGNTIYF
>TRBV27|.|.|TRBJ1-1
TGTGCCAGCAGGCTGACAGGTGGGCTAAGTGAAGCTTTCTTT
CASRLTGGLSEAFF
>TRBV2|TRBD2|.|TRBJ2-4
TGTGCCAGCGTGGGACTAGCGGGCATTCAGTACTTC
CASVGLAGIQYF
>TRBV7-8|.|.|TRBJ2-5
TGTGCCAGCAGCCATCCAGGCAAACAAGAGACCCAGTACTTC
CASSHPGKQETQYF
>TRBV7-3|.|many|TRBJ2-1
TGTGCCAGCAGCTTAGGTGCAGGGTCTAACAATGAGCAGTTCTTC
CASSLGAGSNNEQFF
>TRBV25-1|TRBD1|.|TRBJ1-1
TGTGCCAGCACTTCAGGGGGGGACACTGAAGCTTTCTTT
CASTSGGDTEAFF
>TRBV5-1|.|.|TRBJ2-7
TGCGCCAGCAGCTTAACGGCGGTGGGGCCCTACGAGCAGTACTTC
CASSLTAVGPYEQYF
>TRBV2|TRBD1|once|TRBJ2-3
TGTGCCAGCAGTGTGGGACAGGGATCAGATACGCAGTATTTT
CASSVGQGSDTQYF
>TRBV7-2|.|.|TRBJ1-2
TGTGCCAGCAGCCCATTTAGTGAGGGAGCTAACTATGGCTACACCTTC
CASSPFSEGANYGYTF
>TRBV7-9|.|.|TRBJ2-1
TGTGCCAGCAGCCGACCTGCGGGAAGGCAGTCCAATGAGCAGTTCTTC
CASSRPAGRQSNEQFF
>TRBV10-3|.|.|TRBJ2-7
TGTGCCACGGTTGACTTTGTCTACGAGCAGTACTTC
CATVDFVYEQYF
>TRBV27|TRBD2|.|TRBJ2-7
TGTGCCAGCAGTGAATCACTAGCGGGGCTCTACGAGCAGTACTTC
CASSESLAGLYEQYF
>TRBV4-3|.|.|TRBJ2-7
TGCGCCAGCAGCCAAGGCCGAGCCTACGAGCAGTACTTC
CASSQGRAYEQYF
>TRBV7-6|.|.|TRBJ2-7
TGTGCCAGCAGCTTAGAGAGCGCAGGAAACTACGAGCAGTACTTC
CASSLESAGNYEQYF
>TRBV5-1|.|.|TRBJ2-3
TGCGCCAGCAGCCCGTGGGGGCCAGGGGCCACAGATACGCAGTATTTT
CASSPWGPGATDTQYF
>TRBV11-2|.|.|TRBJ2-7
TGTGCCAGCAGCTTAGATTTGGGGCTCGAGCAGTACTTC
CASSLDLGLEQYF
>TRBV7-9|TRBD1|.|TRBJ2-5
TGTGCCAGCAGCGAGGCCCGGACAGGGGTCCAACAGACCCAGTACTTC
CASSEARTGVQQTQYF
>TRBV7-9|TRBD2|once|TRBJ2-5
TGTGCCAGCAGCTTAGGCGGGAGGAAGACCCAGTACTTC
CASSLGGRKTQYF
>TRBV30|TRBD1|.|TRBJ1-1
TGTGCCTGGAGCTTAGGGACAGGGGAGTCTGGGGCTTTCTTT
CAWSLGTGESGAFF
>TRBV9|TRBD1|.|TRBJ2-1
TGTGCCAGCAGCATCGCGGGACAGGTTAATGAGCAGTTCTTC
CASSIAGQVNEQFF
>TRBV28|TRBD2|.|TRBJ2-7
TGTGCCAGCAGTAGGCGGGAGGGCTTCCACGAGCAGTACTTC
CASSRREGFHEQYF
>TRBV10-2|TRBD1|.|TRBJ2-7
TGCGCCAGCAGTGAGCCGGGACAGGGAAACGAGCAGTACTTC
CASSEPGQGNEQYF